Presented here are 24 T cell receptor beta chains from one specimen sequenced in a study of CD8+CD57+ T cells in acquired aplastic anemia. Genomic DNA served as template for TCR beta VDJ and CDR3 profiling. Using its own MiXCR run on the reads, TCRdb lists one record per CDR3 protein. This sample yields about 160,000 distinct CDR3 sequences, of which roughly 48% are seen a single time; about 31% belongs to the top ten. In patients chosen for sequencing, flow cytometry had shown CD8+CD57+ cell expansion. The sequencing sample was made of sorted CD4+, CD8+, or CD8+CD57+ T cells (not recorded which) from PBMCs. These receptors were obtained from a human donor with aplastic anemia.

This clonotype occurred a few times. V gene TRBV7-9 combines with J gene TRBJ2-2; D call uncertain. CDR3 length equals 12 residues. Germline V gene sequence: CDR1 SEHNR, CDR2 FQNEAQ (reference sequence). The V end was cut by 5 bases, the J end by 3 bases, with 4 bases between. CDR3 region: CASSQDTGELFF. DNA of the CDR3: TGTGCCAGCAGCCAAGACACCGGGGAGCTGTTTTTT.

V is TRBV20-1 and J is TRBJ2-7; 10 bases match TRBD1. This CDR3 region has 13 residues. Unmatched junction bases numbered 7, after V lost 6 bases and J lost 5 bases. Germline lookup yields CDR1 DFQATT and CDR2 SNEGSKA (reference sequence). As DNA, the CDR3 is TGCAGTGCCAGGGAAGGGACAGGGGACGAGCAGTACTTC. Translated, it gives CSAREGTGDEQYF.

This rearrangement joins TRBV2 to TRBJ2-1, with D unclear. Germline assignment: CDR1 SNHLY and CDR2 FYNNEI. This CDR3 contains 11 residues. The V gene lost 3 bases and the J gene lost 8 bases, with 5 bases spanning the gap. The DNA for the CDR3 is TGTGCCAGCAGTGATCGGGATGAGCAGTTCTTC. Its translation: CASSDRDEQFF.

The CDR3 DNA reads as TGTGCCAGCTCAGTAGGGACACTCTACGAGCAGTACTTC. It is translated as CASSVGTLYEQYF. The chain joins TRBV18 to TRBJ2-7, with D possibly being TRBD1 (6 bases). The CDR3 runs to 13 residues. V lost 5 bases, J lost 3 bases, and 11 bases lay in between. Germline V gene sequence: CDR1 KGHSH, CDR2 LQKENI.

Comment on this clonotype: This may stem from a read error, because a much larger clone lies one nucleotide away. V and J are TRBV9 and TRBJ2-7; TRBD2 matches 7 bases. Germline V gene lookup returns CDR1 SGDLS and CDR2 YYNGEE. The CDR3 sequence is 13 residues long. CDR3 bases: TGTACCAGCAGTACGGGACTAAACTACGAGCAGTACTTC. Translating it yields CTSSTGLNYEQYF.

The chain's CDR3 is CASSQDPDEQYF. In DNA form, the CDR3 reads TGCGCCAGCAGCCAAGACCCTGACGAGCAGTACTTC. The chain employs TRBV4-1 and TRBJ2-7; D gene uncertain. The germline V gene has CDR1 MGHRA and CDR2 YSYEKL. V dropped 0 bases and J dropped 5 bases, with 5 bases sitting between them. The CDR3 contains 12 residues.

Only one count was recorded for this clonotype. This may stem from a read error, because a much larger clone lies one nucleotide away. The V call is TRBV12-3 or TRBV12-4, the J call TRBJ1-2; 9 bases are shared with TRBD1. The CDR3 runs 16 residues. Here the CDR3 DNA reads TGTGCCAGCAGTTTTCCCGGGAGACAGGGGGTAGATGGCTGCACCTTC. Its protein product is CASSFPGRQGVDGCTF.

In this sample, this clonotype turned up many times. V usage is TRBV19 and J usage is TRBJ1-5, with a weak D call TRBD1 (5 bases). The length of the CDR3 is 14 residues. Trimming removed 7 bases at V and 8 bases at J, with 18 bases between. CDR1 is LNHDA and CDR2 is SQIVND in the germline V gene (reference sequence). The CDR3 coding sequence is TGTGCCAGTACCTTTGGGGCAGGGTGGGAGCCCCAGCATTTT. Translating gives CASTFGAGWEPQHF.

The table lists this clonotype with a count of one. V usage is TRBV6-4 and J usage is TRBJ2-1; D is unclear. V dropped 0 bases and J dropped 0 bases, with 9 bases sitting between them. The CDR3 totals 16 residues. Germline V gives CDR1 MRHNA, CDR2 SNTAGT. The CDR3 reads CASSDSGSSSYNEQFF. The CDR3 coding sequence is TGTGCCAGCAGTGACTCGGGCTCAAGCTCCTACAATGAGCAGTTCTTC.

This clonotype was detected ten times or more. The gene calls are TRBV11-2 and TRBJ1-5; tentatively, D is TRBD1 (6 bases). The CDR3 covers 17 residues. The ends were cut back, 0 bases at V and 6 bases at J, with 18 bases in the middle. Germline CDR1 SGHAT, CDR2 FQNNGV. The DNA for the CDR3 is TGTGCCAGCAGCTTAGAGGTACAGGGTTTTTGGAGTCAGCCCCAGCATTTT. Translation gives CASSLEVQGFWSQPQHF.

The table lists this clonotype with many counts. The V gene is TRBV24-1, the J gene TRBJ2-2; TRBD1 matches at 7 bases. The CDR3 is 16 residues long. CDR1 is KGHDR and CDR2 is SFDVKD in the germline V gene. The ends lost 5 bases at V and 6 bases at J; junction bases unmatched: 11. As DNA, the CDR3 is TGTGCCACCAGTGTTCCGAGACAGGGTCAGGCCGGGGAGCTGTTTTTT. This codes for CATSVPRQGQAGELFF.

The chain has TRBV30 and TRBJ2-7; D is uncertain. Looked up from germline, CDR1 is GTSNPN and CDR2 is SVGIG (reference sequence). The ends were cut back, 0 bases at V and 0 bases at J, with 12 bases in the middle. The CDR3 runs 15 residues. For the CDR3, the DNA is TGTGCCTGGAGTGTAGGGTACCCGAACTCCTACGAGCAGTACTTC. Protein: CAWSVGYPNSYEQYF.

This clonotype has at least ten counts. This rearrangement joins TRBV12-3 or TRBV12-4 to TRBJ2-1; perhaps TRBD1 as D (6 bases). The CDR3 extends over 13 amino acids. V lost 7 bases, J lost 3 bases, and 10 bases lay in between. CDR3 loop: CASIVGGYNEQFF. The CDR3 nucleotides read TGTGCCAGCATCGTAGGGGGCTACAATGAGCAGTTCTTC.

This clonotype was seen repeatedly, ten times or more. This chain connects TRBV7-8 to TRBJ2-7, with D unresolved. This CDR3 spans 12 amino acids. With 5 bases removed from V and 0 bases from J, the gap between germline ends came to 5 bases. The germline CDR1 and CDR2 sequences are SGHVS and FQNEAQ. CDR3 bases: TGTGCCAGCAGCCACAGCTCCTACGAGCAGTACTTC. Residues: CASSHSSYEQYF.

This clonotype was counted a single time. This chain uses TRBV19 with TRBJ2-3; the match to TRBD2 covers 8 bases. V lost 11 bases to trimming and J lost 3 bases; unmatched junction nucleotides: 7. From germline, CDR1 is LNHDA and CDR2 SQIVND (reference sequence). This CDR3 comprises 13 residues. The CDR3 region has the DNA TGTGCCGCACGGGAGGGGGGTACAGATACGCAGTATTTT. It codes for CAAREGGTDTQYF.

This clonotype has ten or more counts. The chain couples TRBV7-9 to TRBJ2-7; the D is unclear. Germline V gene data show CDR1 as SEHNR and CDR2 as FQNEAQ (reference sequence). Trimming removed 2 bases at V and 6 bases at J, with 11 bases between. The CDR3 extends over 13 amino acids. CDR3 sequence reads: CASSLSTRSEQYF. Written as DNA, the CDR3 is TGTGCCAGCAGCTTAAGCACCAGGTCCGAGCAGTACTTC.

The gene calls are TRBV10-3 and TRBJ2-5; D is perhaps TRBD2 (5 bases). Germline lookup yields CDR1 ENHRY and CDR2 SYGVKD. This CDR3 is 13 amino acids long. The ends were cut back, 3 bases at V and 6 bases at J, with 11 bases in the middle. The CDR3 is CAISEEGWKTQYF. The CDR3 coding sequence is TGTGCCATCAGTGAAGAGGGCTGGAAGACCCAGTACTTC.

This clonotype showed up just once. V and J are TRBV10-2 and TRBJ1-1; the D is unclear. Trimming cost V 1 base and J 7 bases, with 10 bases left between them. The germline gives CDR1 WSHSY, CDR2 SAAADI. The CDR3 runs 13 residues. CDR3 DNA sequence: TGCGCCAGCAGTGAGTACGTGAAGGGTGAAGCTTTCTTT. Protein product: CASSEYVKGEAFF.

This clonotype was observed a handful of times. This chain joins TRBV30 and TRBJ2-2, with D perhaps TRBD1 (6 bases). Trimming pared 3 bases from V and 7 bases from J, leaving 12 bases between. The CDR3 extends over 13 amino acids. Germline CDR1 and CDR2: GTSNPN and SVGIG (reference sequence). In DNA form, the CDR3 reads TGTGCCTGGAGGGAGACGGACAGCGGGGAGCTGTTTTTT. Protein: CAWRETDSGELFF.

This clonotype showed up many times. CDR3 coding DNA: TGTGCCAGCAGCTCAACGCAGGGGTATAATGAAAAACTGTTTTTT. Translation gives CASSSTQGYNEKLFF. The chain carries TRBV7-9 and TRBJ1-4, with D perhaps matching TRBD1 (6 bases). This CDR3 has 15 residues. The V gene's germline CDR1 is SEHNR and CDR2 FQNEAQ (reference sequence). V lost 4 bases to trimming and J lost 4 bases, with 13 bases between them.

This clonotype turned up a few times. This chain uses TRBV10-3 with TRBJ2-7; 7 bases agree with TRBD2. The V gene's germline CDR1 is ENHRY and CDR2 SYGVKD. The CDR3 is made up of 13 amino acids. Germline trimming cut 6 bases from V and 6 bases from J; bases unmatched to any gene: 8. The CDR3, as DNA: TGTGCCATCAGCGACAGCGGGGCGATCGAGCAGTACTTC. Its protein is CAISDSGAIEQYF.

CDR3 sequence (DNA): TGCAGTGCTCCCGGGACAGGGAGGATTGGCGCTTTCTTT. Protein product: CSAPGTGRIGAFF. This rearrangement joins TRBV20-1 to TRBJ1-1; TRBD1 matches 9 bases. Germline V gene lookup returns CDR1 DFQATT and CDR2 SNEGSKA (reference sequence). The trim removed 5 bases at V and 11 bases at J, leaving 12 bases unmatched. This CDR3 spans 13 amino acids.

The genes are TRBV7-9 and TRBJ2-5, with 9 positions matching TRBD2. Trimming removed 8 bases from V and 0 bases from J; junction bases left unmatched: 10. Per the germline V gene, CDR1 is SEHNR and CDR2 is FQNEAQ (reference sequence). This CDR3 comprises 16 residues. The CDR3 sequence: CASRGLAGKYQETQYF. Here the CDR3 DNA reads TGTGCCAGCCGCGGGCTAGCGGGGAAGTACCAAGAGACCCAGTACTTC.

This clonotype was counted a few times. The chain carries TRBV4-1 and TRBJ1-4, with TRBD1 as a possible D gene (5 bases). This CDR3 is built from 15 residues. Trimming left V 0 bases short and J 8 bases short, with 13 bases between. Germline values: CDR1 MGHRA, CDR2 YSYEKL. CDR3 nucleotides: TGCGCCAGCAGCCAAGATGGGGGGAATAGGGAAAAACTGTTTTTT. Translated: CASSQDGGNREKLFF.